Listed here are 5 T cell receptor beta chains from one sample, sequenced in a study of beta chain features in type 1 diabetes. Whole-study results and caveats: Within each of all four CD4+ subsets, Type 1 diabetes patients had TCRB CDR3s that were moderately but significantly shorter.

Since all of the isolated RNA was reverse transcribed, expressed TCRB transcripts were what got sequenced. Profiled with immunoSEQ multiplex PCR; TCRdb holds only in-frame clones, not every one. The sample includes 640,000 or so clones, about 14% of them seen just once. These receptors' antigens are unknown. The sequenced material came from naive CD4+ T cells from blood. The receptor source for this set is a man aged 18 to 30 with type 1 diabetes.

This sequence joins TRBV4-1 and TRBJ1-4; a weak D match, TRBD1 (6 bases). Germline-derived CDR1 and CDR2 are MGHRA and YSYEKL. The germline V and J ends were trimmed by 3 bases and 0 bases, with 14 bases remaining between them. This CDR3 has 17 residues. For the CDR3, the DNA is TGCGCCAGCAGCCAGAAGGACAGAGCTACAACTAATGAAAAACTGTTTTTT. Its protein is CASSQKDRATTNEKLFF.

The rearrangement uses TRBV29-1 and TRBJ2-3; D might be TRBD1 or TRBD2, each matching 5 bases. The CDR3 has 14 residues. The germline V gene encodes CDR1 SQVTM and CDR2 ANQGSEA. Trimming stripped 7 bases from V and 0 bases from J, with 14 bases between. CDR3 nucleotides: TGCAGCGCCGTCGGGACCCATAGCACAGATACGCAGTATTTT. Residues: CSAVGTHSTDTQYF.

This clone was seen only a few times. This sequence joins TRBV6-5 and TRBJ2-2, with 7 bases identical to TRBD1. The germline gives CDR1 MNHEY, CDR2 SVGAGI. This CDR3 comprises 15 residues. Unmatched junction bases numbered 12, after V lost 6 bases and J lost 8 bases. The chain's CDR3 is CASSLWTGSSGELFF. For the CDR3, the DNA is TGTGCCAGCAGCTTATGGACAGGCAGCTCGGGGGAGCTGTTTTTT.

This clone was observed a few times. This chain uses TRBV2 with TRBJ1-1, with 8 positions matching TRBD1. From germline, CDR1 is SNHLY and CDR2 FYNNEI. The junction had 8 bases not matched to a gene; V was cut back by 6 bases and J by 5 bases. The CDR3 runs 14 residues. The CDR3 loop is CASRADRGGTEAFF. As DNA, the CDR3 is TGTGCCAGCAGAGCCGACAGGGGAGGGACTGAAGCTTTCTTT. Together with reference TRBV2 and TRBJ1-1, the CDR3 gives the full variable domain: EPEVTQTPSHQVTQMGQEVILRCVPISNHLYFYWYRQILGQKVEFLVSFYNNEISEKSEIFDDQFSVERPDGSNFTLKIRSTKLEDSAMYFCASRADRGGTEAFFGQGTRLTVV.

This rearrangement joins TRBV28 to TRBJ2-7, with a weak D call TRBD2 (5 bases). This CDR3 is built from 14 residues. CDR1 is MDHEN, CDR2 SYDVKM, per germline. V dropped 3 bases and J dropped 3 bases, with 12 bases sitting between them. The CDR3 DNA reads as TGTGCCAGCAGTTTTAGCACGGGGAGCTACGAGCAGTACTTC. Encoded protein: CASSFSTGSYEQYF.